Listed here are 31 T cell receptor beta chains from one sample, sequenced in a study of T cells in Graves' hyperthyroidism and ophthalmopathy. Researchers took RNA transcripts and amplified the TCR beta CDR3 regions from them. A first-round RT-PCR of the TCR CDR3 used the HTBI primer set. TCRdb reanalysed the multiplex PCR reads using MiXCR and keeps one entry per CDR3 protein. Counted here are 400,000 to 550,000 distinct CDR3 sequences, around 22% occurring once; the ten biggest clones make up around 11%. Sequenced input: blood. These TCRs come from a woman aged 25 to 39 with Graves' ophthalmopathy.

The chain joins TRBV12-3 or TRBV12-4 to TRBJ1-1; D uncertain. Trimming cost V 1 base and J 0 bases, with 9 bases left between them. The CDR3 has 15 amino acids. In DNA, the CDR3 is TGTGCCAGCAGTTTAGGGAACAATTTGAACACTGAAGCTTTCTTT. It specifies CASSLGNNLNTEAFF.

CDR3 in DNA: TGTGCCAGCAGTTATTACGGTAATGCTTTCTTT. It yields the protein CASSYYGNAFF. The chain joins TRBV6-2 or TRBV6-3 to TRBJ1-1, with no clear D. The CDR3 runs 11 residues. The germline V and J ends were trimmed by 3 bases and 11 bases, with 10 bases remaining between them. Germline V lookup: CDR1 MNHEY, CDR2 SVGEGT.

The CDR3 DNA is TGTGCCAGGGGCGGGGGTCAGGAGACCCAGTACTTC. Its protein product is CARGGGQETQYF. The J gene is TRBJ2-5, the V gene TRBV7-2; the match to TRBD2 covers 7 bases. CDR1 is SGHTA, CDR2 FQGNSA, per germline. Trimming cost V 9 bases and J 5 bases; bases outside gene matches: 6. The CDR3 sequence is 12 residues long.

This clonotype has a handful of counts. The gene calls are TRBV6-1 and TRBJ1-5; weak D call: TRBD1 (6 bases). The V end lost 4 bases, the J end lost 8 bases, and 15 bases lay between the germline ends. Germline CDR1 and CDR2: MNHNS and SASEGT. CDR3 length: 14 residues. The CDR3 here is CASSGVGGIEPQHF. The CDR3 bases are TGTGCCAGCAGTGGGGTAGGGGGTATTGAGCCCCAGCATTTT.

This clonotype has ten or more counts. This sequence joins TRBV14 and TRBJ1-1, with a tentative D call TRBD1 (5 bases). This CDR3 spans 13 amino acids. CDR1 and CDR2 from the germline V gene are SGHDN and FVKESK. The V end was cut by 1 base, the J end by 7 bases, with 10 bases between. CDR3 bases: TGTGCCAGCAGCCAAGTTGGGGCAGATGAAGCTTTCTTT. Its protein is CASSQVGADEAFF.

This clonotype was detected many times. This chain uses TRBV12-3 or TRBV12-4 with TRBJ2-5; D is unclear. The germline V and J ends were trimmed by 3 bases and 5 bases, with 10 bases remaining between them. CDR3 length: 13 residues. The CDR3 reads CASSFVGSETQYF. In DNA form, the CDR3 reads TGTGCCAGCAGTTTTGTAGGTTCCGAGACCCAGTACTTC.

This clonotype was recorded many times. V usage is TRBV24-1 and J usage is TRBJ2-2; 9 bases fit TRBD1. V dropped 3 bases and J dropped 7; count of bases not matched to a gene: 8. The CDR3 totals 16 residues. Germline V gene lookup returns CDR1 KGHDR and CDR2 SFDVKD. This CDR3 reads CATSDPGQGKGGELFF. The CDR3 DNA follows: TGTGCCACCAGTGATCCCGGACAGGGGAAGGGCGGGGAGCTGTTTTTT.

The genes are TRBV9 and TRBJ1-2; 7 bases are shared with TRBD1. Germline V gene lookup returns CDR1 SGDLS and CDR2 YYNGEE. Losses at the gene ends were 6 bases for V and 7 bases for J; bases not matched to a gene: 3. CDR3 length: 11 amino acids. The CDR3 is CASNRGGGYTF. CDR3 in DNA: TGTGCCAGCAACAGGGGCGGTGGCTACACCTTC.

In its sample, this clonotype was seen a few times. This chain connects TRBV19 to TRBJ1-1; a weak D match, TRBD1 (5 bases). There are 13 residues in the CDR3. From germline, CDR1 is LNHDA and CDR2 SQIVND (reference sequence). V was cut by 7 bases and J by 1 base, with 10 bases left in between. The CDR3 spells CASKVGANTEAFF. The CDR3 DNA is TGTGCCAGTAAAGTCGGGGCGAACACTGAAGCTTTCTTT.

This clonotype has at least ten counts. The chain uses TRBV7-2 and TRBJ2-7; TRBD1 agrees at 7 bases. The germline gives CDR1 SGHTA, CDR2 FQGNSA. The trim removed 1 base at V and 0 bases at J, leaving 6 bases unmatched. There are 16 residues in the CDR3. The CDR3 loop is CASSLVSRGSSYEQYF. As DNA, the CDR3 is TGTGCCAGCAGCTTAGTGTCCAGGGGGAGCTCCTACGAGCAGTACTTC.

This clonotype was seen at least ten times. J is TRBJ1-2 and V is TRBV29-1; D perhaps matches TRBD1 (6 bases). The germline CDR1 and CDR2 sequences are SQVTM and ANQGSEA. CDR3 size: 14 residues. V lost 2 bases and J 7 bases, leaving 17 bases between the germline ends. CDR3 sequence (DNA): TGCAGCGTTGAAACCGGGGGGGGCTGGGGTGGCTACACCTTC. Its translation: CSVETGGGWGGYTF.

The chain employs TRBV12-5 and TRBJ2-6; 8 bases fit TRBD1. The V segment lost 6 bases and the J segment 3 bases; nucleotides outside the gene matches: 22. Germline-derived CDR1 and CDR2 are LGHNT and FRNRAP. This CDR3 has 21 amino acids. CDR3: CASGTFQEDRVVEGGANVLTF. Written as DNA, the CDR3 is TGTGCTAGTGGCACCTTTCAAGAGGACAGGGTGGTGGAAGGTGGGGCCAACGTCCTGACTTTC.

This clonotype has a count of ten or more. The genes are TRBV28 and TRBJ2-7; D possibly corresponds to TRBD1 (6 bases). The length of the CDR3 is 15 residues. Germline loops: CDR1 MDHEN, CDR2 SYDVKM. The ends were cut back, 6 bases at V and 3 bases at J, with 18 bases in the middle. The CDR3 DNA sequence: TGTGCCAGCAGCCCTTCAGGGGTAGTTTTCTACGAGCAGTACTTC. Translated: CASSPSGVVFYEQYF.

This clonotype was seen a few times. The chain recombines TRBV20-1 with TRBJ2-7; the D gene is possibly TRBD1 (8 bases). The V end lost 6 bases, the J end lost 7 bases, and 13 bases lay between the germline ends. Germline CDR1 and CDR2: DFQATT and SNEGSKA (reference sequence). This CDR3 region has 11 residues. CDR3 loop: CSANRGGEQYF. The CDR3 region has the DNA TGCAGTGCCAACAGGGGGGGGGAGCAGTACTTC.

The chain has TRBV12-3 or TRBV12-4 and TRBJ1-1, with D uncertain. Trimming shortened V by 2 bases and J by 11 bases, and 15 bases separated the two germline ends. The CDR3 is 13 amino acids. This CDR3 reads CASSLSALTWAFF. CDR3 nucleotides: TGTGCCAGCAGTTTAAGCGCCCTAACTTGGGCTTTCTTT.

This clonotype has just a few counts. The chain employs TRBV28 and TRBJ1-2; 7 positions agree with TRBD1. Germline V gives CDR1 MDHEN, CDR2 SYDVKM. V gave up 2 bases and J gave up 12 bases; unmatched junction bases: 9. CDR3 length: 13 amino acids. CDR3: CASSLVGGERNTF. The CDR3 DNA reads TGTGCCAGCAGTTTAGTAGGGGGCGAGAGAAACACCTTC.

In its sample, this clonotype was seen many times. V and J are TRBV3-1 and TRBJ1-2; TRBD1 agrees at 8 bases. Looked up from germline, CDR1 is LGHDT and CDR2 is YNNKEL (reference sequence). The J segment lost 5 bases and the V segment lost 2 bases, leaving 10 bases of the junction unmatched. This CDR3 is built from 16 residues. CDR3: CASSQHPTQGAYGYTF. The DNA for the CDR3 is TGTGCCAGCAGCCAACATCCCACCCAGGGGGCGTATGGCTACACCTTC. The full variable domain, its missing parts supplied by reference TRBV3-1 and TRBJ1-2, is DTAVSQTPKYLVTQMGNDKSIKCEQNLGHDTMYWYKQDSKKFLKIMFSYNNKELIINETVPNRFSPKSPDKAHLNLHINSLELGDSAVYFCASSQHPTQGAYGYTFGSGTRLTVV.

This clonotype was observed many times. The chain joins TRBV6-1 to TRBJ1-2; 12 bases line up with TRBD1. The CDR3 totals 13 residues. Germline V gene sequence: CDR1 MNHNS, CDR2 SASEGT. V shed 6 bases and J 8 bases; nucleotides not matched to a gene: 4. DNA of the CDR3: TGTGCCAGCAGGGGGACAGGGGGCGGCGGCTACACCTTC. Protein: CASRGTGGGGYTF.

The rearrangement links TRBV27 to TRBJ1-1, with D tentatively TRBD1 (5 bases). The CDR3 sequence is 16 residues long. The ends were cut back, 4 bases at V and 0 bases at J, with 15 bases in the middle. CDR1 and CDR2 (germline): MNHEY, SMNVEV (reference sequence). CDR3 amino acids: CASSSRVGRMNTEAFF. The CDR3 DNA is TGTGCCAGCAGTTCCCGCGTGGGGCGCATGAACACTGAAGCTTTCTTT.

V is TRBV9 and J is TRBJ2-2, with D unresolved. V lost 0 bases to trimming and J lost 7 bases, with 7 bases between them. The CDR3 contains 13 residues. Germline lookup yields CDR1 SGDLS and CDR2 YYNGEE. The chain's CDR3 is CASSVDPVGELFF. CDR3 in DNA: TGTGCCAGCAGCGTAGATCCAGTCGGGGAGCTGTTTTTT.

The chain has TRBV20-1 and TRBJ2-5; D might be TRBD1 or TRBD2, each matching 5 bases. Germline V gene data show CDR1 as DFQATT and CDR2 as SNEGSKA (reference sequence). The germline V and J ends were trimmed by 5 bases and 3 bases, with 10 bases remaining between them. CDR3 length equals 12 residues. Here the CDR3 DNA reads TGCAGTGCTGGGGGACGGGAAGAGACCCAGTACTTC. It encodes CSAGGREETQYF.

At least ten counts were recorded for this clonotype. As DNA, the CDR3 is TGTGCCAGCAGTTTAAGGGCTACTGAAGCTTTCTTT. This codes for CASSLRATEAFF. The genes are TRBV28 and TRBJ1-1; D is unclear. Germline lookup yields CDR1 MDHEN and CDR2 SYDVKM. This CDR3 spans 12 amino acids. The V gene lost 2 bases and the J gene lost 5 bases, with 6 bases spanning the gap.

This clonotype was seen at least ten times. V and J are TRBV7-9 and TRBJ2-7; 10 nucleotides match TRBD1. J lost 5 bases, V lost 4 bases, and 8 bases had no gene match. CDR1 is SEHNR and CDR2 is FQNEAQ in the germline V gene (reference sequence). There are 15 residues in the CDR3. CDR3 amino acids: CASSSSGTGVDEQYF. The CDR3 nucleotides are TGTGCCAGCAGCTCTTCCGGGACAGGGGTAGACGAGCAGTACTTC.

This clonotype showed up many times. The chain carries TRBV20-1 and TRBJ1-1, with no clear D. The CDR3 length is 14 residues. V dropped 0 bases and J dropped 0 bases, with 8 bases sitting between them. The germline CDR1 and CDR2 sequences are DFQATT and SNEGSKA (reference sequence). The CDR3 here is CSARDGRLNTEAFF. In nucleotides, the CDR3 is TGCAGTGCTAGAGACGGCAGATTGAACACTGAAGCTTTCTTT.

This clonotype was seen repeatedly, ten times or more. CDR3 loop: CASSQDHVAYEQYF. The DNA of the CDR3 is TGCGCCAGCAGCCAAGATCATGTAGCCTACGAGCAGTACTTC. The rearrangement links TRBV4-3 to TRBJ2-7, with D uncertain. This CDR3 contains 14 residues. V was pared by 0 bases and J by 2 bases, with 8 bases between. CDR1 LGHNA and CDR2 YSLEER come from the germline V gene.

The V call is TRBV6-1, the J call TRBJ1-1; D is undetermined. In germline, CDR1 is MNHNS, CDR2 SASEGT. This CDR3 is built from 15 residues. The V and J ends lost 5 bases and 4 bases respectively, with 17 bases between them. The CDR3 region is CASSPVYSSRTEAFF. The CDR3 DNA reads TGTGCCAGCAGTCCTGTATATAGTAGTCGCACTGAAGCTTTCTTT.

This clonotype was observed many times. V is TRBV7-9 and J is TRBJ2-7, with D hard to call. CDR3 size: 13 residues. V lost 2 bases, J lost 7 bases, and 12 bases lay in between. Germline loops: CDR1 SEHNR, CDR2 FQNEAQ (reference sequence). In nucleotides, the CDR3 is TGTGCCAGCAGCTTATTTCTGGCTGGGGAGCAGTACTTC. Its translation: CASSLFLAGEQYF.

The sample holds many counts of this clonotype. The chain uses TRBV4-2 and TRBJ1-1; D remains unclear. V dropped 0 bases and J dropped 0 bases, with 8 bases sitting between them. Germline-derived CDR1 and CDR2 are LGHNA and YNFKEQ. The CDR3 has 15 residues. The CDR3 sequence is CASSQEWRMNTEAFF. The CDR3 coding sequence is TGTGCCAGCAGCCAAGAATGGCGGATGAACACTGAAGCTTTCTTT.

The CDR3 sequence: CASSWTSGDYEQYV. In DNA form, the CDR3 reads TGTGCCAGCAGTTGGACTAGCGGGGATTATGAGCAGTACGTC. The chain joins TRBV6-2 or TRBV6-3 to TRBJ2-7, with 12 bases fitting TRBD2. CDR3 length: 14 residues. Trimming cost V 4 bases and J 7 bases; bases outside gene matches: 5. Per the germline V gene, CDR1 is MNHEY and CDR2 is SVGEGT.

This clonotype appeared many times. The V call is TRBV4-1, the J call TRBJ2-5; possibly TRBD1 for D (6 bases). Looked up from germline, CDR1 is MGHRA and CDR2 is YSYEKL. The CDR3 contains 14 residues. V lost 5 bases to trimming and J lost 2 bases, with 12 bases between them. The CDR3 nucleotides are TGCGCCAGCAGCGACACAGGGAGACAAGAGACCCAGTACTTC. Encoded protein: CASSDTGRQETQYF.

This clonotype was seen ten or more times. V gene TRBV27 combines with J gene TRBJ2-6; 10 bases align to TRBD1. There are 18 residues in the CDR3. The germline CDR1 and CDR2 sequences are MNHEY and SMNVEV (reference sequence). The trim removed 6 bases at V and 0 bases at J, leaving 8 bases unmatched. The CDR3 sequence is CASSYRDRGISGANVLTF. CDR3 in DNA: TGTGCCAGCAGCTACCGGGACAGGGGAATCTCTGGGGCCAACGTCCTGACTTTC.